The 15 T cell receptor beta chains listed next were all sequenced from one sample in a study of spatial heterogeneity in lung cancer. The time point is: blood at routine non-recurrence follow-up after resection. TCRdb reprocessed the 5' RACE reads with MiXCR, giving one entry per CDR3 protein. The data show about 36,000 distinct CDR3 sequences, more than 6.5% seen once. Sequenced here: PBMCs, sampled at follow-up. The receptor source for this set is a male donor with early-stage non-small cell lung cancer.

This clonotype was recorded at least ten times. The chain links TRBV29-1 to TRBJ1-1, with D possibly being TRBD1 (6 bases). V was clipped by 5 bases and J by 3 bases, with 7 bases between them. CDR1 SQVTM and CDR2 ANQGSEA come from the germline V gene. This CDR3 contains 11 residues. In DNA form, the CDR3 reads TGCAGCGTTCGACAGGACACTGAAGCTTTCTTT. Translation gives CSVRQDTEAFF.

The sample holds many counts of this clonotype. This chain joins TRBV24-1 and TRBJ2-3; D possibly corresponds to TRBD1 (6 bases). Per the germline V gene, CDR1 is KGHDR and CDR2 is SFDVKD. The CDR3 contains 17 residues. The germline V and J ends were trimmed by 3 bases and 2 bases, with 17 bases remaining between them. The DNA of the CDR3 is TGTGCCACCAGTGATGGTCCTGCAAGGGGACACACAGATACGCAGTATTTT. Translating gives CATSDGPARGHTDTQYF.

Ten or more counts support this clonotype. V usage is TRBV5-1 and J usage is TRBJ2-2; the D gene is possibly TRBD1 (7 bases). The V end was cut by 0 bases, the J end by 7 bases, with 13 bases between. Germline V gene lookup returns CDR1 SGHRS and CDR2 YFSETQ. This CDR3 is 15 amino acids long. This chain's CDR3 is CASSLEGGGGGELFF. Here the CDR3 DNA reads TGCGCCAGCAGCTTGGAAGGAGGGGGCGGCGGGGAGCTGTTTTTT. Full variable domain (remainder filled in from reference TRBV5-1 and TRBJ2-2): KAGVTQTPRYLIKTRGQQVTLSCSPISGHRSVSWYQQTPGQGLQFLFEYFSETQRNKGNFPGRFSGRQFSNSRSEMNVSTLELGDSALYLCASSLEGGGGGELFFGEGSRLTVL.

The V gene is TRBV15, the J gene TRBJ2-7, with D maybe TRBD2 (5 bases). The CDR3 has 14 amino acids. Trimming shortened V by 3 bases and J by 6 bases, and 15 bases separated the two germline ends. CDR1 and CDR2 from the germline V gene are LNHNV and YYDKDF (reference sequence). The CDR3 sequence is CATSRDFASGEQYF. In DNA form, the CDR3 reads TGTGCCACCAGCAGGGACTTCGCATCGGGCGAGCAGTACTTC.

The table lists this clonotype with many counts. The chain has TRBV25-1 and TRBJ1-3, with TRBD1 matching 12 bases. Trimming at V came to 3 bases and at J to 9 bases, leaving 6 bases not matched to a gene. The germline V gene has CDR1 MGHDK and CDR2 SYGVNS. The CDR3 is 15 residues long. CDR3 in DNA: TGTGCCAGCAGTGACACGGGACAGGGGGCCGGCACCATATATTTT. It translates to CASSDTGQGAGTIYF.

This clonotype appeared many times. This rearrangement joins TRBV12-3 or TRBV12-4 to TRBJ1-2, with 9 bases identical to TRBD1. The J segment lost 7 bases and the V segment lost 6 bases, leaving 6 bases of the junction unmatched. The CDR3 is made up of 13 amino acids. The CDR3 sequence: CASSLQGARGYTF. CDR3 in DNA: TGTGCCAGCAGCTTACAGGGGGCCCGTGGCTACACCTTC.

This clonotype was seen many times. The rearrangement links TRBV11-2 to TRBJ2-7, with TRBD1 as a possible D gene (6 bases). Germline-derived CDR1 and CDR2 are SGHAT and FQNNGV. This CDR3 is built from 16 residues. The germline V and J ends were trimmed by 4 bases and 6 bases, with 22 bases remaining between them. The CDR3 loop is CASSSLDSLDFLEQYF. In DNA, the CDR3 is TGTGCCAGCAGCTCACTGGACAGCCTCGATTTTCTCGAGCAGTACTTC. Supplemented by reference TRBV11-2 and TRBJ2-7, the full variable domain reads EAGVAQSPRYKIIEKRQSVAFWCNPISGHATLYWYQQILGQGPKLLIQFQNNGVVDDSQLPKDRFSAERLKGVDSTLKIQPAKLEDSAVYLCASSSLDSLDFLEQYFGPGTRLTVT.

Many counts were recorded for this clonotype. The chain links TRBV18 to TRBJ1-1; the D gene is possibly TRBD1 (6 bases). This CDR3 spans 15 amino acids. Trimming took 5 bases from V and 7 from J, leaving 20 bases between them. The germline V gene has CDR1 KGHSH and CDR2 LQKENI. The CDR3 here is CASSAPYRARGEAFF. In nucleotides, the CDR3 is TGTGCCAGCTCAGCCCCTTACAGGGCCCGGGGTGAAGCTTTCTTT.

This clonotype was seen at least ten times. The rearrangement uses TRBV2 and TRBJ2-3, with D unresolved. V was cut by 9 bases and J by 5 bases, with 9 bases left in between. Per the germline V gene, CDR1 is SNHLY and CDR2 is FYNNEI. CDR3 length: 11 residues. The CDR3 here is CASEVGDTQYF. CDR3 DNA sequence: TGTGCCAGTGAGGTGGGAGATACGCAGTATTTT.

In its sample, this clonotype was seen many times. The V call is TRBV20-1, the J call TRBJ2-7, with TRBD2 matching over 7 bases. Germline V CDR1 and CDR2: DFQATT, SNEGSKA (reference sequence). The CDR3 loop spans 11 amino acids. Germline trimming cut 1 base from V and 7 bases from J; bases unmatched to any gene: 1. The CDR3 DNA reads as TGCAGTGCTAGAGGGGAGGGGGAGCAGTACTTC. It codes for CSARGEGEQYF.

This clonotype was recorded at least ten times. The rearrangement joins TRBV5-5 to TRBJ2-1, with D maybe TRBD2 (7 bases). CDR1 is SGHKS, CDR2 YYEKEE, per germline (reference sequence). The CDR3 is 14 amino acids. Trimming took off 1 base at V and 8 bases at J, with 13 bases between the two ends. CDR3: CASSLYGGAYEQFF. The CDR3 region has the DNA TGTGCCAGCAGCTTGTATGGGGGGGCCTATGAGCAGTTCTTC.

The table lists this clonotype with many counts. The chain recombines TRBV6-1 with TRBJ1-2, with 9 bases matching TRBD1. The length of the CDR3 is 12 residues. Germline CDR1 MNHNS, CDR2 SASEGT. V gave up 5 bases and J gave up 8 bases; unmatched junction bases: 3. CDR3 loop: CASSRQGEGYTF. CDR3 coding DNA: TGTGCCAGCAGTAGACAGGGGGAGGGCTACACCTTC.

This clonotype was recorded many times. The rearrangement uses TRBV24-1 and TRBJ1-1; no definite D call. The CDR3 loop spans 13 amino acids. Germline-derived CDR1 and CDR2 are KGHDR and SFDVKD. The ends were cut back, 3 bases at V and 1 base at J, with 5 bases in the middle. CDR3 region: CATSDGSNTEAFF. For the CDR3, the DNA is TGTGCCACCAGTGATGGGTCGAACACTGAAGCTTTCTTT.

This rearrangement joins TRBV6-1 to TRBJ1-6; D possibly corresponds to TRBD1 (5 bases). V lost 4 bases and J lost 8, with 9 bases in between. Germline V lookup: CDR1 MNHNS, CDR2 SASEGT. The CDR3 contains 13 residues. The DNA for the CDR3 is TGTGCCAGCAGTGGCAGGGATTATTCACCCCTCCACTTT. Protein sequence: CASSGRDYSPLHF.

CDR3 residues: CASSHQSGPNNEQFF. As DNA, the CDR3 is TGTGCCAGCAGCCATCAGAGCGGGCCTAACAATGAGCAGTTCTTC. The rearrangement uses TRBV3-1 and TRBJ2-1, with a weak D call TRBD2 (6 bases). Germline CDR1 and CDR2: LGHDT and YNNKEL (reference sequence). The CDR3 contains 15 residues. Between the trimmed V and J ends, which lost 3 bases and 5 bases, there was a span of 14 bases.